A selection of T cell receptor beta chains follows, all from one sample in a study of CD8 T cells in Susac syndrome. TCRdb used MiXCR to reprocess the immunoSEQ multiplex PCR reads, holding one entry per CDR3 protein. Here the sample spans about 280,000 distinct CDR3 sequences, about 88% being singletons. Material: CD8+ T cells from PBMCs. These receptors came from a human donor with multiple sclerosis. Both conserved end residues are part of each CDR3. Each record gives: CDR3 protein, J gene, V gene, D gene. A D gene is named only where the DNA matches it firmly.

CDR3 protein: CASGGVMDREGEQFF
J gene: TRBJ2-1
V gene: TRBV2
D gene: -

CDR3 protein: CASSLGIGELFF
J gene: TRBJ2-2
V gene: TRBV5-6
D gene: -

CDR3 protein: CASSSESPLHF
J gene: TRBJ1-6
V gene: TRBV2
D gene: -

CDR3 protein: CTPGRSGEVHYNEQSF
J gene: TRBJ2-1
V gene: TRBV20-1
D gene: -

CDR3 protein: CAWRRGAGFTEAFF
J gene: TRBJ1-1
V gene: TRBV30
D gene: -

CDR3 protein: CASSSSTLGDRVGKTGELFF
J gene: TRBJ2-2
V gene: TRBV6-5
D gene: TRBD1

CDR3 protein: CASRKGAQPQHF
J gene: TRBJ1-5
V gene: TRBV28
D gene: -

CDR3 protein: CASSSGTGVTRTDTQYF
J gene: TRBJ2-3
V gene: TRBV9
D gene: TRBD1

CDR3 protein: CAWSVDWGDEQFF
J gene: TRBJ2-1
V gene: TRBV30
D gene: -

CDR3 protein: CASSPPLDNEQFF
J gene: TRBJ2-1
V gene: TRBV7-9
D gene: -

CDR3 protein: CAISDSGLVHYEQYF
J gene: TRBJ2-7
V gene: TRBV10-3
D gene: -

CDR3 protein: CASSFGLAALLNTGELFF
J gene: TRBJ2-2
V gene: TRBV7-3
D gene: TRBD2

CDR3 protein: CASSEAHSPETQYF
J gene: TRBJ2-5
V gene: TRBV10-2
D gene: -

CDR3 protein: CASSSSGTSFIVHTQYF
J gene: TRBJ2-3
V gene: TRBV27
D gene: TRBD2

CDR3 protein: CATSARTGGEETQYF
J gene: TRBJ2-5
V gene: TRBV24-1
D gene: TRBD1

CDR3 protein: CASSLTGDPKITQYF
J gene: TRBJ2-3
V gene: TRBV7-3
D gene: -

CDR3 protein: CASSLGGRFNEQFF
J gene: TRBJ2-1
V gene: TRBV5-1
D gene: TRBD2

CDR3 protein: CASRPGWGFETPVPPSFNEQYF
J gene: TRBJ2-7
V gene: TRBV27
D gene: -

CDR3 protein: CASSYSPGHNYEQYF
J gene: TRBJ2-7
V gene: TRBV6-5
D gene: -

CDR3 protein: CASSLVDSGANVLTF
J gene: TRBJ2-6
V gene: TRBV28
D gene: -

CDR3 protein: CASSQEMRRSETQYF
J gene: TRBJ2-5
V gene: TRBV3-1
D gene: -

CDR3 protein: CSVDGLDFPDTQYF
J gene: TRBJ2-3
V gene: TRBV29-1
D gene: -

CDR3 protein: CSARGLIHSSYEQYF
J gene: TRBJ2-7
V gene: TRBV20-1
D gene: -

CDR3 protein: CASSPSNGELFF
J gene: TRBJ2-2
V gene: TRBV7-9
D gene: -

CDR3 protein: CASSLGSFLRNEQFF
J gene: TRBJ2-1
V gene: TRBV11-2
D gene: -

CDR3 protein: CASSLVPRDDGYTF
J gene: TRBJ1-2
V gene: TRBV11-2
D gene: -